This passage covers 13 T cell receptor beta chains from one sample sequenced in a study of T-cell reconstitution after alpha-beta-depleted transplantation in children. Using unique molecular identifiers, the investigators prepared the TCRbeta library. TCRdb itself ran the PCR reads through MiXCR, one entry per CDR3 protein. The table includes more than 85,000 distinct CDR3 sequences, 5% to 6% detected once. The sequencing here drew on PBMCs, mostly from graft donor cells, taken 60 days after TCRalphabeta/CD19-depleted stem cell transplant. Receptors were obtained from a female patient between 2 and 15 years old who had a stem cell transplant for Fanconi anemia, so the T cells may come from the graft donor.

This clonotype was seen ten or more times. The chain couples TRBV5-1 to TRBJ2-7; weak D call: TRBD2 (7 bases). The V end was cut by 3 bases, the J end by 7 bases, with 20 bases between. The CDR3 loop spans 15 amino acids. Germline CDR1 is SGHRS and CDR2 is YFSETQ. CDR3: CASSWGFGGPGEQYF. In DNA, the CDR3 is TGCGCCAGCAGCTGGGGATTCGGGGGGCCGGGAGAGCAGTACTTC.

This chain uses TRBV7-6 with TRBJ2-5; maybe TRBD2 (6 bases). Germline CDR1 reads SGHVS; CDR2 reads FNYEAQ. V was cut by 5 bases and J by 2 bases, with 18 bases left in between. The CDR3 contains 16 residues. CDR3 region: CASSVLRGTGQETQYF. The CDR3 bases are TGTGCCAGCAGCGTTCTTCGGGGGACCGGTCAAGAGACCCAGTACTTC.

The chain carries TRBV2 and TRBJ2-2; 15 bases map to TRBD2. The germline V gene encodes CDR1 SNHLY and CDR2 FYNNEI. The CDR3 consists of 19 residues. Trimming at V came to 8 bases and at J to 4 bases, leaving 14 bases not matched to a gene. CDR3 bases: TGTGCCAGCCTAGAACACGGACTAGCGGGGGGGTGGATCACCGGGGAGCTGTTTTTT. Protein: CASLEHGLAGGWITGELFF.

Ten or more counts support this clonotype. This sequence joins TRBV7-2 and TRBJ2-1; D is ambiguous. In germline, CDR1 is SGHTA, CDR2 FQGNSA. V was cut by 4 bases and J by 4 bases, with 5 bases left in between. The CDR3 spans 12 residues. The CDR3 DNA sequence: TGTGCCAGCAGCTCTCCTTACAATGAGCAGTTCTTC. This sequence encodes CASSSPYNEQFF.

Regarding this clonotype: An end of the junction does not agree with germline; a read error may underlie this. The rearrangement links TRBV20-1 to TRBJ1-5, with a weak D call TRBD1 (5 bases). The CDR3 runs 20 residues. The germline CDR1 and CDR2 sequences are DFQATT and SNEGSKA (reference sequence). The CDR3 loop is CCARDGTASNGALSNQPQHF. The CDR3 DNA reads as TGCTGTGCTAGAGATGGGACTGCCTCTAATGGGGCCCTGAGCAATCAGCCCCAGCATTTT.

Ten or more counts support this clonotype. This chain connects TRBV7-3 to TRBJ2-1; TRBD2 agrees at 7 bases. The CDR3 length is 14 residues. Germline values: CDR1 SGHTA, CDR2 FQGTGA. The V and J ends lost 1 base and 5 bases, in that order; junction bases with no gene match: 2. CDR3 DNA sequence: TGTGCCAGCAGCTTAAGCGGGGGTCACAATGAGCAGTTCTTC. Amino acids: CASSLSGGHNEQFF.

This clonotype was seen more than once but under ten times. The rearrangement joins TRBV20-1 to TRBJ2-7; the D gene is possibly TRBD2 (6 bases). V lost 2 bases and J 4 bases, leaving 12 bases between the germline ends. The CDR3 runs to 13 residues. Germline V gene lookup returns CDR1 DFQATT and CDR2 SNEGSKA (reference sequence). The CDR3 DNA sequence: TGCAGTGCTAGACTTGGCGGGATATACGAGCAGTACTTC. It is translated as CSARLGGIYEQYF.

The CDR3 DNA sequence: TGTGCCAGCCGCATCTATATGGGCCAAGAGACCCAGTACTTC. This gives the protein CASRIYMGQETQYF. The rearrangement links TRBV12-3 or TRBV12-4 to TRBJ2-5; no definite D call. Between the trimmed V and J ends, which lost 8 bases and 1 base, there was a span of 14 bases. The CDR3 length is 14 residues.

The chain is built from TRBV3-1 and TRBJ2-5; unclear D gene. Deletions cut 2 bases from V and 7 bases from J, with 5 bases between. Germline values: CDR1 LGHDT, CDR2 YNNKEL (reference sequence). This CDR3 has 11 amino acids. The CDR3 nucleotides are TGTGCCAGCAGCCAACTAGGGACCCAGTACTTC. As protein: CASSQLGTQYF.

The sample holds many counts of this clonotype. The chain employs TRBV12-3 or TRBV12-4 and TRBJ1-5; a possible D gene is TRBD1 (6 bases). With 5 bases removed from V and 7 bases from J, the gap between germline ends came to 12 bases. The CDR3 covers 13 residues. The CDR3 bases are TGTGCCAGCAGTCCTAGACAGGTCCAGCCCCAGCATTTT. Its translation is CASSPRQVQPQHF.

This clonotype was counted a few times. The genes are TRBV14 and TRBJ2-3; no definite D call. Per germline, CDR1 SGHDN and CDR2 FVKESK. V shed 3 bases and J shed 0 bases, with 7 bases lying between them. CDR3 size: 14 residues. The CDR3 spells CASSQEISTDTQYF. As DNA, the CDR3 is TGTGCCAGCAGCCAGGAAATAAGCACAGATACGCAGTATTTT.

The sample holds many counts of this clonotype. V gene TRBV12-3 or TRBV12-4 combines with J gene TRBJ2-1; D not certain. V was shortened by 5 bases and J by 2 bases, with 13 bases between the two germline ends. CDR3 length: 15 amino acids. This CDR3 reads CASSVPPTPYNEQFF. The DNA of the CDR3 is TGTGCCAGCAGTGTCCCCCCCACCCCCTACAATGAGCAGTTCTTC.

This clonotype came up many times. V gene TRBV29-1 combines with J gene TRBJ1-5, with D possibly matching TRBD1 (5 bases). This CDR3 spans 15 amino acids. V was cut by 5 bases and J by 4 bases, with 18 bases left in between. Germline CDR1 is SQVTM and CDR2 is ANQGSEA. The chain's CDR3 is CSVMVAGRGNQPQHF. The CDR3 DNA sequence: TGCAGCGTTATGGTGGCAGGGAGGGGAAATCAGCCCCAGCATTTT.